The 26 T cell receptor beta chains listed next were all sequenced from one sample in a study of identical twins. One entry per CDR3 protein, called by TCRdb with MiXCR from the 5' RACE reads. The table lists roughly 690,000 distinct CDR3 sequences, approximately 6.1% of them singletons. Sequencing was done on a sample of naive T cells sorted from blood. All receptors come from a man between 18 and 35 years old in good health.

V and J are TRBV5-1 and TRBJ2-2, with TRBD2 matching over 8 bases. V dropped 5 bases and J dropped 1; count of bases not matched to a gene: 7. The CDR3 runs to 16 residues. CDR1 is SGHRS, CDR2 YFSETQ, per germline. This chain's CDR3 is CASRDPGGKNTGELFF. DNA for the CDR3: TGCGCCAGCAGGGATCCGGGAGGGAAGAACACCGGGGAGCTGTTTTTT.

CDR3 DNA sequence: TGTGCCAGTAGTATAGCGGCGGGGAGCACAGATACGCAGTATTTT. This sequence encodes CASSIAAGSTDTQYF. This chain links TRBV19 with TRBJ2-3; TRBD2 might be the D (6 bases). This CDR3 has 15 amino acids. V was pared by 1 base and J by 0 bases, with 8 bases between. The germline CDR1 and CDR2 sequences are LNHDA and SQIVND (reference sequence). The full variable domain, in which reference TRBV19 and TRBJ2-3 provide the parts outside the CDR3, is DGGITQSPKYLFRKEGQNVTLSCEQNLNHDAMYWYRQDPGQGLRLIYYSQIVNDFQKGDIAEGYSVSREKKESFPLTVTSAQKNPTAFYLCASSIAAGSTDTQYFGPGTRLTVL.

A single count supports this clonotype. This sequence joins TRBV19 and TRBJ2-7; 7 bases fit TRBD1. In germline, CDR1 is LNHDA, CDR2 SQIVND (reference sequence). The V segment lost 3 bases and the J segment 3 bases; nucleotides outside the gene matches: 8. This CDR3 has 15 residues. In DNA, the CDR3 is TGTGCCAGTAGTATCACAGGGGCGACCTTCTACGAGCAGTACTTC. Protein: CASSITGATFYEQYF.

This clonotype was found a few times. CDR3 loop: CSASRGPEVEQFF. In DNA form, the CDR3 reads TGCAGTGCTAGTAGAGGTCCGGAAGTTGAGCAGTTCTTC. The chain uses TRBV20-1 and TRBJ2-1; D remains unclear. The CDR3 contains 13 residues. The germline V and J ends were trimmed by 3 bases and 9 bases, with 15 bases remaining between them. The germline V gene has CDR1 DFQATT and CDR2 SNEGSKA (reference sequence).

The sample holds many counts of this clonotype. The CDR3 DNA sequence: TGCAGTGCTCCAGACAGGGACGGACGCCTACCAACTAATGAAAAACTGTTTTTT. Translated: CSAPDRDGRLPTNEKLFF. This sequence joins TRBV20-1 and TRBJ1-4; TRBD1 aligns across 7 bases. Germline CDR1 DFQATT, CDR2 SNEGSKA (reference sequence). CDR3 length equals 18 residues. The ends lost 5 bases at V and 0 bases at J; junction bases unmatched: 15.

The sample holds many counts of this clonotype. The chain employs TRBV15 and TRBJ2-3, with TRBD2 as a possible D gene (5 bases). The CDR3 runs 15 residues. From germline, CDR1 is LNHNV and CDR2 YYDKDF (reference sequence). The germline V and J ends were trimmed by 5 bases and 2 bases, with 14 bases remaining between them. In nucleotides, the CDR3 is TGTGCCACCAGCCGCGGGCCTCAACTCACAGATACGCAGTATTTT. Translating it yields CATSRGPQLTDTQYF.

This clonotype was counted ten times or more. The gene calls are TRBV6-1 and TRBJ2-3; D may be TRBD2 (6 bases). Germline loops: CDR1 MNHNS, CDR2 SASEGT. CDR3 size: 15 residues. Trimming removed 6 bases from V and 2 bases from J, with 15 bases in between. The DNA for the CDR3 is TGTGCCAGCAGCCACGGGAGAGGTAACACAGATACGCAGTATTTT. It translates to CASSHGRGNTDTQYF.

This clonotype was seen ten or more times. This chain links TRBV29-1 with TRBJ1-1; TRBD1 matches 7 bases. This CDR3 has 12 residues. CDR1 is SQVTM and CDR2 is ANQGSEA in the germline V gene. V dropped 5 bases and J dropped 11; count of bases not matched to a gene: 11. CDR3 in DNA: TGCAGCGTTCAAACGGGGCAGGACAGGGCTTTCTTT. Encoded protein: CSVQTGQDRAFF.

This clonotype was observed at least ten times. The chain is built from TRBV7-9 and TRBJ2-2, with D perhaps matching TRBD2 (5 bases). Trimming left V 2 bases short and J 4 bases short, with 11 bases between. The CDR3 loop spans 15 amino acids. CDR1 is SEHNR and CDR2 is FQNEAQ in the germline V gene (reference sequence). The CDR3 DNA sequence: TGTGCCAGCAGCTTAAAACGGGATGGCACCGGGGAGCTGTTTTTT. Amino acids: CASSLKRDGTGELFF.

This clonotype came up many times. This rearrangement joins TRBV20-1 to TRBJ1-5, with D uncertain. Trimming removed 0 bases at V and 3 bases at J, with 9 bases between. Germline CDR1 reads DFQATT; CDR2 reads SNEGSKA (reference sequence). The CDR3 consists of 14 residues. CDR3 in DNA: TGCAGTGCTAGAGATGATCCTGCCAATCAGCCCCAGCATTTT. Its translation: CSARDDPANQPQHF.

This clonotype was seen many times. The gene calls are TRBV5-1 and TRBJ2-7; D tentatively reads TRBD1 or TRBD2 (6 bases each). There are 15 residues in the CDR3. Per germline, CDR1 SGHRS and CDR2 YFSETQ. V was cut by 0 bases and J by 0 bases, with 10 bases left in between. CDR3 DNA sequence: TGCGCCAGCAGCTTGGTGGGGGGCAGCTCCTACGAGCAGTACTTC. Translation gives CASSLVGGSSYEQYF.

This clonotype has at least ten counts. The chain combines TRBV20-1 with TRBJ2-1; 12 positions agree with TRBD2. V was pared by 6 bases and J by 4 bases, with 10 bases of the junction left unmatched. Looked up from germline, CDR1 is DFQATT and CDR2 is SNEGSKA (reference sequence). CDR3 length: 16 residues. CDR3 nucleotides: TGCAGTGCGCACCTAGCGGGAGGGCCCTCGTACAATGAGCAGTTCTTC. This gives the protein CSAHLAGGPSYNEQFF.

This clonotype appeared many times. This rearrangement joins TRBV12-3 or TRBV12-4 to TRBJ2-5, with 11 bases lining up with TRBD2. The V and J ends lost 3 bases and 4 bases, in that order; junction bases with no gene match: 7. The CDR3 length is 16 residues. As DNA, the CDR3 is TGTGCCAGCAGTTTTGGTAGCGGGAGGGGCGGAGAGACCCAGTACTTC. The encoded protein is CASSFGSGRGGETQYF.

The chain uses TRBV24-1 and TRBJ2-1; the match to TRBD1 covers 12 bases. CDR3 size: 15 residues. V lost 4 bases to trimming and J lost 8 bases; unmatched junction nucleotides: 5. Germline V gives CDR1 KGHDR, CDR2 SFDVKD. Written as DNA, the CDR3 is TGTGCCACCAGTGACAGGGACAGGGGGCTCTATGAGCAGTTCTTC. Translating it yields CATSDRDRGLYEQFF.

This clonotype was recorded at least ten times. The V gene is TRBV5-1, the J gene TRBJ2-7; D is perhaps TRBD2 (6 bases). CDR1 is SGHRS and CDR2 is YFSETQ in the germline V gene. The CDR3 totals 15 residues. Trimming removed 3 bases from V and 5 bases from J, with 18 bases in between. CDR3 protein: CASSSQPGLFNEQYF. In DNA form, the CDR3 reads TGCGCCAGCAGCTCCCAGCCGGGACTTTTTAACGAGCAGTACTTC.

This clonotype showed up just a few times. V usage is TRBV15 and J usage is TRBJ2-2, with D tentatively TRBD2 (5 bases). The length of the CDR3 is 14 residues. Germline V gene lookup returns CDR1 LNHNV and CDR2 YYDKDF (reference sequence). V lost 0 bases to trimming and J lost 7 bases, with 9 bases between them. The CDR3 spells CATSRDEGIGELFF. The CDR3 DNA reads TGTGCCACCAGCAGAGATGAGGGAATCGGGGAGCTGTTTTTT.

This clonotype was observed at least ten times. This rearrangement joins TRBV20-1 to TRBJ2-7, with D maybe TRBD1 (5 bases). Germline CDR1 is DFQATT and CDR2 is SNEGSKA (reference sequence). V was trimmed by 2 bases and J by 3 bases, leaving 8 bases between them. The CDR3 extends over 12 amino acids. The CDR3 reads CSARMDNYEQYF. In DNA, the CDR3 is TGCAGTGCTAGAATGGACAACTACGAGCAGTACTTC.

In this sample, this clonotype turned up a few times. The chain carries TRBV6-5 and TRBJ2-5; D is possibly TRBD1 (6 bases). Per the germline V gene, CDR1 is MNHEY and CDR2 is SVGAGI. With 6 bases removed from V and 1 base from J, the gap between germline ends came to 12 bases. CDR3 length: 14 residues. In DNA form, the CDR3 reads TGTGCCAGCAGGTTACAGGGCCCCCAAGAGACCCAGTACTTC. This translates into CASRLQGPQETQYF.

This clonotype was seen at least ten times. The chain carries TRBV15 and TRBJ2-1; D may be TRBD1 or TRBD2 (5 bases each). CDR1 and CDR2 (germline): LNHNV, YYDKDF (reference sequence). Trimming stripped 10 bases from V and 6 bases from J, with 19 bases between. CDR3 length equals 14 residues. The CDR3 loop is CAIPSERGINEQFF. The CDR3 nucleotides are TGTGCCATCCCAAGCGAGAGGGGCATCAATGAGCAGTTCTTC.

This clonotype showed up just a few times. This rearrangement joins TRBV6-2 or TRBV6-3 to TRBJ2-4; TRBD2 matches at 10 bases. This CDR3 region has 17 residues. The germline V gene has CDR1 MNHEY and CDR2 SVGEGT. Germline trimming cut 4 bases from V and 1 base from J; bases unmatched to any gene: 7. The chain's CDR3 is CASSSPGLAFAKNIQYF. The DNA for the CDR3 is TGTGCCAGCAGTTCCCCGGGACTAGCGTTCGCCAAAAACATTCAGTACTTC.

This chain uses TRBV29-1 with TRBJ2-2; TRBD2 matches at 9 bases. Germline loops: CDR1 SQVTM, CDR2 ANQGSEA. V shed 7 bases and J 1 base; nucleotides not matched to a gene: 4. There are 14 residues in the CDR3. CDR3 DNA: TGCAGCGGGATTAGCGGGAGGAACACCGGGGAGCTGTTTTTT. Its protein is CSGISGRNTGELFF.

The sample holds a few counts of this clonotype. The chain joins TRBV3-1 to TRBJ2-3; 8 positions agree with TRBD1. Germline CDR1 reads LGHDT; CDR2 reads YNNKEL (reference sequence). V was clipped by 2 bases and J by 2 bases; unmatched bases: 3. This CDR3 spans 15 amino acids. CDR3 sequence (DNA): TGTGCCAGCAGCCAAAGACAGGGGATCACAGATACGCAGTATTTT. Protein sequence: CASSQRQGITDTQYF.

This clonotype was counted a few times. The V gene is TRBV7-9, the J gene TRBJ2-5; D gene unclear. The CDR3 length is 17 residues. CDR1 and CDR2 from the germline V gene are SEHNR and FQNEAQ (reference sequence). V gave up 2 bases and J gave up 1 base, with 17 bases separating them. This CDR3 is CASSLIPFERVQETQYF. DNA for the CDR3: TGTGCCAGCAGCTTAATTCCCTTCGAACGGGTCCAAGAGACCCAGTACTTC.

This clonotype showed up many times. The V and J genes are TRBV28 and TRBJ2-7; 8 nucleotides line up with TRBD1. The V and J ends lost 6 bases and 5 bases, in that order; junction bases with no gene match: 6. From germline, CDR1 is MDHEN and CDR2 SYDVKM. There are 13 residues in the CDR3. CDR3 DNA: TGTGCCAGCAGGTATCAGGGGGCGGACGAGCAGTACGTC. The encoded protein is CASRYQGADEQYV.

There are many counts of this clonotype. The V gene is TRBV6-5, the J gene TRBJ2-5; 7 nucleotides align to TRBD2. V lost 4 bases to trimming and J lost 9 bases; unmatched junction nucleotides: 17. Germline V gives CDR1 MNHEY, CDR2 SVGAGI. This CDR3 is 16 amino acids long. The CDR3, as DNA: TGTGCCAGCAGTTCGCCGGGACTACCTAGAATTGGGGCCCAGTACTTC. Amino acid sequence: CASSSPGLPRIGAQYF.

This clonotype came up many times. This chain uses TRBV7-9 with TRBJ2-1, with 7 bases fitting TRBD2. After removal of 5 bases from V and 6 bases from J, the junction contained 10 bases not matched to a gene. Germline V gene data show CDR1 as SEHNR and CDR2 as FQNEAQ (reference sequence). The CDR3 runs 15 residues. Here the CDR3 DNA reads TGTGCCAGCAGCCCCGGACTAGGAACAACCAATGAGCAGTTCTTC. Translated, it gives CASSPGLGTTNEQFF.